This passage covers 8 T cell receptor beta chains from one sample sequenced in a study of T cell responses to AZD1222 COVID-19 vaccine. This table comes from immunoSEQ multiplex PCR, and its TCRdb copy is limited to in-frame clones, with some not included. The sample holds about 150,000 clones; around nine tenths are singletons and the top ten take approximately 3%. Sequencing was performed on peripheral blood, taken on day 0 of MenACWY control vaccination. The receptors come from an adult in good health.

The CDR3 sequence: CASSLGLVNTGELFF. In DNA form, the CDR3 reads TGTGCCAGCAGTCTGGGACTAGTGAACACCGGGGAGCTGTTTTTT. The J gene is TRBJ2-2, the V gene TRBV7-3; TRBD2 aligns across 8 bases. The CDR3 totals 15 residues. The germline CDR1 and CDR2 sequences are SGHTA and FQGTGA. J gave up 1 base and V 6 bases, and 4 bases lay outside the gene matches.

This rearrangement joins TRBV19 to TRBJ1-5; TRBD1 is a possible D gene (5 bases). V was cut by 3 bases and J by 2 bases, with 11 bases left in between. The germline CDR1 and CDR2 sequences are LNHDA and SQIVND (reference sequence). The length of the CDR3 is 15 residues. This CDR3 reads CASSIIPGRNQPQHF. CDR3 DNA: TGTGCCAGTAGTATTATACCAGGGCGCAATCAGCCCCAGCATTTT.

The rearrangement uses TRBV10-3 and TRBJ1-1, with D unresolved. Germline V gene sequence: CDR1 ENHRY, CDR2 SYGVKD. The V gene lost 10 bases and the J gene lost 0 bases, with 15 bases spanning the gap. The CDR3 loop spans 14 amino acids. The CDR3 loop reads CATSLMGMNTEAFF. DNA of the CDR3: TGTGCCACTTCACTGATGGGGATGAACACTGAAGCTTTCTTT.

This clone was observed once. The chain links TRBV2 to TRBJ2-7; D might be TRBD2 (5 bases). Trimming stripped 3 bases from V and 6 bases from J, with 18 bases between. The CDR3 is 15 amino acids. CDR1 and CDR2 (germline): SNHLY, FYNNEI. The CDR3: CASSDRLRSSGEQYF. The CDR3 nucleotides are TGTGCCAGCAGTGACCGTCTAAGGTCGAGCGGCGAGCAGTACTTC.

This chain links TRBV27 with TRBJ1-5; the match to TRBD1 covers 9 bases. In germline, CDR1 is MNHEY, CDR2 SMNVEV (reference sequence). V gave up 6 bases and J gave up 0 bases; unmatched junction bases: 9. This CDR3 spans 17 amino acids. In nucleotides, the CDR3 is TGTGCCAGCAGAGCCGGGACAGGGACCTATAGCAATCAGCCCCAGCATTTT. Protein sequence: CASRAGTGTYSNQPQHF.

The CDR3 spells CASSERGQVNYGYTF. CDR3 bases: TGTGCCAGCAGTGAAAGGGGACAGGTTAACTATGGCTACACCTTC. This rearrangement joins TRBV2 to TRBJ1-2, with 8 nucleotides matching TRBD1. J gave up 1 base and V 2 bases, and 3 bases lay outside the gene matches. Per germline, CDR1 SNHLY and CDR2 FYNNEI. CDR3 length equals 15 residues.

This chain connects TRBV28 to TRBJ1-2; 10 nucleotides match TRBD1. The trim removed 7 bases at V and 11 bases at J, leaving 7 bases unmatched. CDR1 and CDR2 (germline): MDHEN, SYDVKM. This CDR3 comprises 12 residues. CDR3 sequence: CASKTGGAGYTF. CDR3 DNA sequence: TGTGCCAGCAAGACAGGGGGCGCTGGTTACACCTTC.

CDR3 sequence (DNA): TGTGCCAGCAGCTCTACCCCGGACAGCTCAGTCGAGCAGTACTTC. Its protein product is CASSSTPDSSVEQYF. The chain joins TRBV7-6 to TRBJ2-7; D might be TRBD1 (6 bases). Trimming pared 4 bases from V and 6 bases from J, leaving 19 bases between. The CDR3 runs 15 residues. Germline V gene lookup returns CDR1 SGHVS and CDR2 FNYEAQ.